The T cell receptor beta chain under discussion was sequenced for a study of shared clonotypes between healthy human individuals. Study-level information: Donors, aged 18 to 49, were a couple of women and a few men.

The CDR3 runs to 11 residues. The germline gives CDR1 MDHEN, CDR2 SYDVKM. V was clipped by 5 bases and J by 3 bases, with 5 bases between them. Only Caucasian adults living in Nashville, Tennessee served as donors. Findings and caveats of the study: Memory subsets generally showed smaller estimated richness than naive subsets did. Deeper or shallower sequencing was expected to change how clonotypes are shared among donors.

TCRdb's table, derived via immunoSEQ multiplex PCR, lists solely in-frame clones and lacks some. The repertoire holds 1.6 million or so clones, about 98.5% seen once, with about 0.35% in the top ten. Of note for this clone: Its antigen is currently unknown. Other DNA sequences within the sample encode an identical CDR3.

The genes are TRBV28 and TRBJ2-7; D ambiguous. Sequencing was done on a sample of naive CD4+ T cells sorted from blood. Subset noted: CD45RA+ positively selected. The receptor was isolated from a man under 40 in good health. The CDR3 sequence is CASSVGYEQYF. The DNA for the CDR3 is TGTGCCAGCAGTGTGGGCTACGAGCAGTACTTC.